This T cell receptor (beta chain) was recovered during a study of long-term antiretroviral therapy in people with HIV (dated by TCRdb to the early 2020s). About the investigation overall: The earliest samples were collected approximately a decade before the 2015 WHO recommendation for immediate ART, a period when ART was typically delayed until CD4 counts fell. A retrospective serial study tested whether ART initiation and durable HIV suppression were associated with changes in peripheral blood TRB repertoire composition and diversity. A total of roughly 200 cryopreserved PBMC samples were contributed to the cohort by 30 adults with confirmed HIV infection, with samples collected serially over a mean of 6 years (range 1-12). Of the approximately 30 participants with HIV, about twelve were female. Test extractions of a monoclonal T-cell line alongside 30 or so polyclonal samples showed no cross-contamination during QIAcube processing.

What the research found in general, with its limitations: CDR3 length ranges in HIV repertoires were narrower than in controls, and network structure suggested an antigen-experienced repertoire with only a slight naive shift after ART. Inferences about post-ART repertoire changes are limited because no data were available on ART adherence, viral resistance or therapy changes. Because pre-ART samples had limited cell numbers, unsorted PBMC were profiled rather than sorted CD4+ and CD8+ T cells. The samples were dated from the mid-2000s to the late 2010s, and the ART regimens that were used may be less effective than current ART regimens. Expanded TRB clones identified before ART initiation dominated the repertoire across all time points, though the dominance fluctuated and decreased in many PLHIV after ART. Starting ART was linked to a significant rise in TRB diversity, yet even after long-term ART the diversity remained significantly lower than in transplant donor controls. Limited PBMC availability meant only the TCR beta chain was sequenced, without alpha chain pairing.

Points on this clone: The target of this receptor is not known. No quality values exist for individual bases; no much larger clone is one base distant.

Inclusion was restricted to participants for whom at least one PBMC sample before ART initiation and at least two post-ART samples were available. Every participant with HIV received treatment in the United States of America. Before DNA extraction, cryopreserved samples of about 0.95-11 million PBMC were thawed and then washed. At the time of the earliest PBMC sample, participants with HIV were aged between about 20 and 60 years. PBMC samples from each participant spanned 1-4 timepoints before ART initiation and 2-8 timepoints after ART initiation, with a median of 7 samples. Serial HIV viral load, CD4+ T-cell count, ART history and demographic data were obtained for every participant. A Qiagen kit on a QIAcube was used to extract genomic DNA from unsorted PBMC, with samples processed in batches of 12. CDR1 and CDR2 were assigned from the germline V gene as MNHEY and SVGAGI. The junction shows trimming of 2 bases on V and 7 bases on J, plus 8 bases between the germline ends. The CDR3 goes from the cysteine to the phenylalanine over 13 residues. Solely the CDR3 DNA is kept, with 39 bases framed from the first base.

The immunoSEQ hsTCRB v3.0 assay was used at survey level resolution to sequence the TRB variable region. The targeted TRB sequencing depth was about 40,000-50,000 T-cell genomes per sample. An Illumina MiSeq with a v3 150-cycle kit was used to sequence the pooled TRB libraries. The paper's data handling went like this. Analysis of repertoires was carried out in R inside a reproducible Nextflow workflow spanning QC, data transformation and analysis. LymphoSeq2, an R package for AIRR-Seq data exploration, was used to implement custom analyses. A handful of samples that produced fewer than 5000 total TRB sequences were removed, so approximately 190 HIV repertoires were analyzed. Among the 180 to 200 retained HIV repertoires, approximately 57 were collected before ART initiation and some 130 were collected after ART initiation. Repertoires were downsampled to 5000 TRB nucleotide sequences, and summary statistics were averaged over 100 downsampling iterations. The analysis kept only TRB sequences whose CDR3 regions were at least seven amino acids long. Diversity was measured with a Shannon entropy-derived clonality score and the Gini coefficient. In the repertoire networks, any two of the top 5000 CDR3 amino acid sequences were linked whenever the two sequences differed by an edit distance of one. For TRB CDR3 amino acid sequences, GLIPH2 was used to predict antigen specificity groups and MHC restriction. To flag known associations with CMV, EBV, HIV or tissue antigens, CDR3 amino acid sequences were compared against VDJdb and McPAS-TCR. Pre-ART, post-ART and control groups were compared with Wilcoxon signed-rank tests and Holm-Bonferroni correction. TCRdb retrieved this table from immuneACCESS and kept in-frame rearrangements only. Not all clones are present; in checked studies, unresolved V genes account for under half, and no reason is known for the remainder. V and J calls and clone size are those listed in that table; D and trimming were worked out from the DNA. The sample data list about 15,000 clones, and roughly 91% of these were observed just once. Approximately 12% of the sample goes to the ten largest clones.

The chain employs TRBV6-5 and TRBJ1-4; there is no confident call for the D gene. The specimen comprised unsorted PBMCs, sampled 6.9 years after starting antiretroviral therapy. The clonotype was recovered from a man between 50 and 59 years old with HIV. The nucleotide sequence reads as follows: TGTGCCAGCAGTTACGTACGGGGTGAAAAACTGTTTTTT. It codes for CASSYVRGEKLFF.